This TCR beta chain was obtained from a study of identical twins. Study observations and caveats: Memory repertoires showed no such pattern, whereas abundant cord blood beta clonotypes carried fewer insertions.

This clonotype occurred many times. Its target is unknown. Unique molecular identifiers were present on the cDNA, which also gained a universal primer site by template switching. MiXCR, run by TCRdb on the 5' RACE reads, gives a single entry per CDR3 protein. The repertoire holds 250,000 or so distinct CDR3 sequences, with more than 9.5% as singletons. Between the trimmed V and J ends, which lost 1 base and 6 bases, there was a span of 4 bases. There are 11 residues in the CDR3. Every sampled donor was Caucasian and healthy. These same records also appear under a second study, on yellow fever vaccine responses in identical twins. That report notes: Vaccine-induced T cell responses in twins were reportedly observed to appear partly convergent, partly personalized.

The source of this sequence is a woman aged 18-35 years in good health. The sample consisted of memory (CD45RO+) T cells sorted from blood. The chain recombines TRBV12-3 or TRBV12-4 with TRBJ2-7; D is unclear. DNA of the CDR3: TGTGCCAGCAGTTTAGAAGTCGAGCAGTACTTC. Translation gives CASSLEVEQYF.